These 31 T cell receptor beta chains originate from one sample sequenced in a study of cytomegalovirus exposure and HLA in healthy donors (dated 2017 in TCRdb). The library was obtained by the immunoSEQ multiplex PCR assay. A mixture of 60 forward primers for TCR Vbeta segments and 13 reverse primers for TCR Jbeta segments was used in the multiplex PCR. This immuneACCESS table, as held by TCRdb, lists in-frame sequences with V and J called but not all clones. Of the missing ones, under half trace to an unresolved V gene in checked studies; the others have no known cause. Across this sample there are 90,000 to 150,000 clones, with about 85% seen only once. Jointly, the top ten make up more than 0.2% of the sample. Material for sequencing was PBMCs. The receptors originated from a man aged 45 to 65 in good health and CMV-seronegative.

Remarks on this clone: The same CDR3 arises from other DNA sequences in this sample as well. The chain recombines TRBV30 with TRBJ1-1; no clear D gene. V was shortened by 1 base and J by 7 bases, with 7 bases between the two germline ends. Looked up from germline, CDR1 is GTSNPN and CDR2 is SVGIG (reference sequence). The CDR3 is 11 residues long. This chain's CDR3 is CAWSAGSEAFF. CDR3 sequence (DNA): TGTGCCTGGAGTGCAGGTAGTGAAGCTTTCTTT.

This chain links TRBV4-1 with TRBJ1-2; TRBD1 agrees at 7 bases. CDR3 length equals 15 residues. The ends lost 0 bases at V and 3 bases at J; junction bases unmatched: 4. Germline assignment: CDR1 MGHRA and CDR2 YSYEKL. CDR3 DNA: TGCGCCAGCAGCCAAGACAGGACAGGATACTATGGCTACACCTTC. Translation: CASSQDRTGYYGYTF.

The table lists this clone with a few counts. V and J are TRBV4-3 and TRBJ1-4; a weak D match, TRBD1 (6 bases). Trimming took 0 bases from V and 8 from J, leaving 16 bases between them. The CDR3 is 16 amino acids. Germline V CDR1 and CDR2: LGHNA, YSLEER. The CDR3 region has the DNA TGCGCCAGCAGCCAAGAGTTGTCCAGGGGCCGGGAAAAACTGTTTTTT. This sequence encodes CASSQELSRGREKLFF.

This CDR3 is CASSIPGSGNYGYTF. The CDR3 nucleotides read TGTGCCAGCAGCATACCAGGGTCAGGTAACTATGGCTACACCTTC. The chain employs TRBV5-4 and TRBJ1-2; weak D call: TRBD1 (5 bases). Germline CDR1 and CDR2: SGHNT and YYREEE (reference sequence). Trimming took off 4 bases at V and 1 base at J, with 14 bases between the two ends. CDR3 length: 15 residues.

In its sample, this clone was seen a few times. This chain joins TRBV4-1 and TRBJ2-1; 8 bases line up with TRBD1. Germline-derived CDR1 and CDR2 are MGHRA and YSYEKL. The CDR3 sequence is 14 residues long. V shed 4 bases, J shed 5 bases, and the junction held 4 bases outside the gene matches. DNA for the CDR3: TGCGCCAGCAGCCCCCAGGGACAGGACAATGAGCAGTTCTTC. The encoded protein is CASSPQGQDNEQFF.

The CDR3 loop is CASSSPRGLRNRPQHF. The CDR3 region has the DNA TGTGCCAGCAGCTCCCCGAGAGGACTCCGCAATAGGCCCCAGCATTTT. The chain is built from TRBV9 and TRBJ1-5, with D uncertain. The germline V gene has CDR1 SGDLS and CDR2 YYNGEE. CDR3 length equals 16 residues. Trimming shortened V by 4 bases and J by 9 bases, and 23 bases separated the two germline ends.

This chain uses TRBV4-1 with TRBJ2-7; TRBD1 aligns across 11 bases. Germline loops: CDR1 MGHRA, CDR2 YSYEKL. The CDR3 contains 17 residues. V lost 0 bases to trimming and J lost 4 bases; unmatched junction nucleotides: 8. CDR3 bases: TGCGCCAGCAGCCAAGACGGGGCCGGACAGGGGGCTTACGAGCAGTACTTC. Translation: CASSQDGAGQGAYEQYF.

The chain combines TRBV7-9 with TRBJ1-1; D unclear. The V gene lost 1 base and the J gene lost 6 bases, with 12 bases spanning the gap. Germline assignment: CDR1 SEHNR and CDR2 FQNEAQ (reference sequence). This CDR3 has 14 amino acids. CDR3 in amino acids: CASSLEAGFPEAFF. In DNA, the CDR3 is TGTGCCAGCAGCTTAGAGGCGGGGTTCCCTGAAGCTTTCTTT.

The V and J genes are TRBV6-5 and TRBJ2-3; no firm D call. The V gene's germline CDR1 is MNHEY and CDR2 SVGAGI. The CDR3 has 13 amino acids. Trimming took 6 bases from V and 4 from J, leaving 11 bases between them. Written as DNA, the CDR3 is TGTGCCAGCAGCGAGAAAGCCCCAGATACGCAGTATTTT. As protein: CASSEKAPDTQYF.

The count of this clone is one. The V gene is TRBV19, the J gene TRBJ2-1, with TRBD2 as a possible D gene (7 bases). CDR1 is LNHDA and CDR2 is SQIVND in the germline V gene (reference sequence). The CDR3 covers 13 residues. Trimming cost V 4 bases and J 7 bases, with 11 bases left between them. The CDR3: CASSTSGQNEQFF. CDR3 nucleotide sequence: TGTGCCAGTAGTACTAGCGGACAGAATGAGCAGTTCTTC.

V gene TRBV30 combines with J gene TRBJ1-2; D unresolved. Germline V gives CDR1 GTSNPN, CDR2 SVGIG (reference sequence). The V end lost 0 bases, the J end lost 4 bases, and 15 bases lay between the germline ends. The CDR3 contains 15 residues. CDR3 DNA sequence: TGTGCCTGGAGTGTACGCGGGGAACCACTCTATGGCTACACCTTC. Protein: CAWSVRGEPLYGYTF.

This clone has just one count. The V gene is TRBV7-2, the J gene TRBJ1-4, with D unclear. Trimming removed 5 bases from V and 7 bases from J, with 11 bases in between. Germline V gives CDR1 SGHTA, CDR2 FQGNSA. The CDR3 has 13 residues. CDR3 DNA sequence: TGTGCCAGCAGCACCCGGCCGGGTGAAAAACTGTTTTTT. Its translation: CASSTRPGEKLFF.

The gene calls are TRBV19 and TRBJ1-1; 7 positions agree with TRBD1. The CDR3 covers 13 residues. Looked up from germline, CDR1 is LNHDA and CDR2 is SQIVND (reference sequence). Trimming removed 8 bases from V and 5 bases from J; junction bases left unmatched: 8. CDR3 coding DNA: TGTGCCAGTGCTGACAGGGCCCCAACTGAAGCTTTCTTT. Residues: CASADRAPTEAFF.

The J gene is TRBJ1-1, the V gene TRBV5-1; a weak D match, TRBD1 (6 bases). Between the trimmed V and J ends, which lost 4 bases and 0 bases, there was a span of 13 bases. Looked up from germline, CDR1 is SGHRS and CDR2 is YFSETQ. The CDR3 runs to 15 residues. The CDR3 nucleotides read TGCGCCAGCAGCGACTTGGACAGACTGAACACTGAAGCTTTCTTT. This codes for CASSDLDRLNTEAFF.

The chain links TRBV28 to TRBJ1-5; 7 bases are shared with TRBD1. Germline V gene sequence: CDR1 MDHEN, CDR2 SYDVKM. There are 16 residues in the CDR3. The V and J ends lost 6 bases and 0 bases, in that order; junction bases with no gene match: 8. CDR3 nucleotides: TGTGCCAGCAGCCCTGACAGGGCCCGTAGCAATCAGCCCCAGCATTTT. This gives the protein CASSPDRARSNQPQHF.

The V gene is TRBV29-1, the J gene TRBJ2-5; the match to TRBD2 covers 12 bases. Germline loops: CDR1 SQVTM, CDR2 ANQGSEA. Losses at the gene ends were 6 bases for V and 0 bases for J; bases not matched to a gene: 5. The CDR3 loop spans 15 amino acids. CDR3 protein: CSVVRLAGDQETQYF. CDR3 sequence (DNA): TGCAGCGTAGTTCGACTAGCGGGGGACCAAGAGACCCAGTACTTC.

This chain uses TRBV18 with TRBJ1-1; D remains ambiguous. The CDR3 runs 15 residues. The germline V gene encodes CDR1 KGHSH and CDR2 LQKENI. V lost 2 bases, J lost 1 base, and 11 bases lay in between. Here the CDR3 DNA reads TGTGCCAGCTCACCAATATATGAGGGGAACACTGAAGCTTTCTTT. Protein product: CASSPIYEGNTEAFF.

The CDR3 loop is CASSPGGVYEQYF. As DNA, the CDR3 is TGTGCCAGCAGTCCGGGGGGGGTGTACGAGCAGTACTTC. V is TRBV27 and J is TRBJ2-7, with 8 bases aligning to TRBD2. V shed 5 bases and J 4 bases; nucleotides not matched to a gene: 4. Germline V gives CDR1 MNHEY, CDR2 SMNVEV (reference sequence). This CDR3 is built from 13 residues.

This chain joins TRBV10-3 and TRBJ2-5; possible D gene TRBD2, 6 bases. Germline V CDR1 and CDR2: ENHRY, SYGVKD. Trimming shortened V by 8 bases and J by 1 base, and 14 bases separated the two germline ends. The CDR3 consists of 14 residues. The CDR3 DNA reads TGTGCCATCGATAGCGGTCGGGGCCAAGAGACCCAGTACTTC. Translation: CAIDSGRGQETQYF.

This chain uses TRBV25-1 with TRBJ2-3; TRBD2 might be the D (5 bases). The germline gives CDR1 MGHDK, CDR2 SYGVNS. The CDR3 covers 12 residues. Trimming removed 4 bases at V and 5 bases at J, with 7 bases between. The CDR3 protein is CASSVDLDTQYF. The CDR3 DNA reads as TGTGCCAGCAGTGTGGACTTAGATACGCAGTATTTT.

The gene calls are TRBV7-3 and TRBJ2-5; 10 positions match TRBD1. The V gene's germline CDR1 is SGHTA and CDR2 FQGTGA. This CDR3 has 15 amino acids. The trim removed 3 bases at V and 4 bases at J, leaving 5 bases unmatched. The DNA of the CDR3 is TGTGCCAGCAGCTTCGACAGGGGGCAAAGAGAGACCCAGTACTTC. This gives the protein CASSFDRGQRETQYF.

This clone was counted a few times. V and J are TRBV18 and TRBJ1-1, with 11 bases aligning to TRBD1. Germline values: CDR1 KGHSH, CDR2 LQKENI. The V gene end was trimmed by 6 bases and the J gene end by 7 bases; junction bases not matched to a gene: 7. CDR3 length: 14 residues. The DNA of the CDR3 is TGTGCCAGCTCCTACGGACAGGGGGCATGTGAAGCTTTCTTT. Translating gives CASSYGQGACEAFF. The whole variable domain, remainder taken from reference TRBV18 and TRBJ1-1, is NAGVMQNPRHLVRRRGQEARLRCSPMKGHSHVYWYRQLPEEGLKFMVYLQKENIIDESGMPKERFSAEFPKEGPSILRIQQVVRGDSAAYFCASSYGQGACEAFFGQGTRLTVV.

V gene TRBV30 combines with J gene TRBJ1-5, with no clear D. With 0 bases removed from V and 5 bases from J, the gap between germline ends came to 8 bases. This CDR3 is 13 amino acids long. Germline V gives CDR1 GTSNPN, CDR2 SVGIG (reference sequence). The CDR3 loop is CAWSVSDDQPQHF. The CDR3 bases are TGTGCCTGGAGTGTTAGCGACGATCAGCCCCAGCATTTT.

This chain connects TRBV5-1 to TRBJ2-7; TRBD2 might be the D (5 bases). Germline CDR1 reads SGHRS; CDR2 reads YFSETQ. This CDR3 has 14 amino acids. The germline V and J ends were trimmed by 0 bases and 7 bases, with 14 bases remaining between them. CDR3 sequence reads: CASSLVPGMEEQYF. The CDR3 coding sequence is TGCGCCAGCAGCTTGGTGCCGGGAATGGAGGAGCAGTACTTC.

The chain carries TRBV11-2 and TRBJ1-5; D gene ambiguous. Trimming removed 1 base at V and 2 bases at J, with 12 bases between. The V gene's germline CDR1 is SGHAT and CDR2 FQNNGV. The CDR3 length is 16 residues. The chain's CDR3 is CASSLVGGKGNQPQHF. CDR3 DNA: TGTGCCAGCAGCTTAGTTGGAGGCAAGGGCAATCAGCCCCAGCATTTT.

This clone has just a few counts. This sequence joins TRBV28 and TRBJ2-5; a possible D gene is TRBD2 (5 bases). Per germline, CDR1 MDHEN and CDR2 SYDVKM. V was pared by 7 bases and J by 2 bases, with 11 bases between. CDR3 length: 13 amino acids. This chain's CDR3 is CASMAGIQETQYF. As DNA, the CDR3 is TGTGCCAGCATGGCGGGCATACAAGAGACCCAGTACTTC.

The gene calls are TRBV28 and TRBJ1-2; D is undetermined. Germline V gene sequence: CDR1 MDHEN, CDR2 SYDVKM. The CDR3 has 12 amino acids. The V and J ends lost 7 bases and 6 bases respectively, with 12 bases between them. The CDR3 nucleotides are TGTGCCAGCACCGAAAGCATACATGGCTACACCTTC. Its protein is CASTESIHGYTF.

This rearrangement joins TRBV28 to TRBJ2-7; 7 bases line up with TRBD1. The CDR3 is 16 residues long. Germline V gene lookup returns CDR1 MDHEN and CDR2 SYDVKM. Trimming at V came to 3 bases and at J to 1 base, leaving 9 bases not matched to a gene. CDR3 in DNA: TGTGCCAGCAGTTTCAGCCTCGGGACAGAATCCTACGAGCAGTACTTC. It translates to CASSFSLGTESYEQYF.

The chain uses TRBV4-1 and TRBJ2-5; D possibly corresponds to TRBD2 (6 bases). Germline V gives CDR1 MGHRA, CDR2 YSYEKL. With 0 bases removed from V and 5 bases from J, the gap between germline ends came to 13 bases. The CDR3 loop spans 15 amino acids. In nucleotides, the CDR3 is TGCGCCAGCAGCCAAGAAACCGCGGGGTTTGAGACCCAGTACTTC. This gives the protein CASSQETAGFETQYF.

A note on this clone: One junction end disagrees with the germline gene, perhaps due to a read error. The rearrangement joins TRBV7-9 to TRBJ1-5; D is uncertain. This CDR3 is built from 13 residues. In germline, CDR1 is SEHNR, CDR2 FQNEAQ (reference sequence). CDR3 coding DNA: TGTGCCAGCTGTGGGCCCGGGAATCAACCCCAGCATTTT. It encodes CASCGPGNQPQHF. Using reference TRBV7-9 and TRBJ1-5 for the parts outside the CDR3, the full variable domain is DTGVSQNPRHKITKRGQNVTFRCDPISEHNRLYWYRQTLGQGPEFLTYFQNEAQLEKSRLLSDRFSAERPKGSFSTLEIQRTEQGDSAMYLCASCGPGNQPQHFGDGTRLSIL.

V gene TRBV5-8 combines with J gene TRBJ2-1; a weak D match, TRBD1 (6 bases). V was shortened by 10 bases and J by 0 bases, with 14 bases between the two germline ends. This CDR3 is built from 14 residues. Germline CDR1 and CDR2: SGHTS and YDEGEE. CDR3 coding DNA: TGTGCCTCCAGGCAGGGGAGCTCCTACAATGAGCAGTTCTTC. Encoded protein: CASRQGSSYNEQFF.